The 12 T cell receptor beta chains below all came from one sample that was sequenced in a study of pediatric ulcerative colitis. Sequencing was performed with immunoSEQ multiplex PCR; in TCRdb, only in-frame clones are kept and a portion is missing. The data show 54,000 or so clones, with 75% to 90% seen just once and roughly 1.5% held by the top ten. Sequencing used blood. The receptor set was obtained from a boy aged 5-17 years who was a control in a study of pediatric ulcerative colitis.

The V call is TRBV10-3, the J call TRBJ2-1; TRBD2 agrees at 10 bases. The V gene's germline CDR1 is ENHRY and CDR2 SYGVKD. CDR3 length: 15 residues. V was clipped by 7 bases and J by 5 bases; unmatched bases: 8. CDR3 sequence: CAITPSGGTNNEQFF. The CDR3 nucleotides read TGTGCCATCACTCCTAGCGGGGGTACAAACAATGAGCAGTTCTTC.

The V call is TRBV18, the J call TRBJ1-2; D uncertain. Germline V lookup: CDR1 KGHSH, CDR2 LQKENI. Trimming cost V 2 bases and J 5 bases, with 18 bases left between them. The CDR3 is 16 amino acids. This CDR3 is CASSPGFADDLYGYTF. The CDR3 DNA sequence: TGTGCCAGCTCACCAGGCTTCGCGGATGATCTATATGGCTACACCTTC.

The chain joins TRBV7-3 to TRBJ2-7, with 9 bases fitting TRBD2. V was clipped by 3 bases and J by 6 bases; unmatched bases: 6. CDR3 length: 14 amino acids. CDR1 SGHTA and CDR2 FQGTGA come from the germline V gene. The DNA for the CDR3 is TGTGCCAGCAGCTTGGCTAGCGGGGCCTCCGAGCAGTACTTC. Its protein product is CASSLASGASEQYF.

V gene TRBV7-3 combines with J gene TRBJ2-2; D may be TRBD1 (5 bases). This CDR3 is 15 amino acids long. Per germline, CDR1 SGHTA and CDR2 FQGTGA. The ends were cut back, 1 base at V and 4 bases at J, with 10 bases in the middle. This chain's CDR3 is CASSLSDRPTGELFF. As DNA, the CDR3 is TGTGCCAGCAGCTTAAGTGACAGACCCACCGGGGAGCTGTTTTTT.

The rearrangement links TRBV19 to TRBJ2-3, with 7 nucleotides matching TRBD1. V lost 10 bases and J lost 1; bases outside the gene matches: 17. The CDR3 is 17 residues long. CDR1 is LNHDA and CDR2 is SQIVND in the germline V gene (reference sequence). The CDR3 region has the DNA TGTGCCAACTCCGACCTCCCGGACAGGACTCGCACAGATACGCAGTATTTT. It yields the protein CANSDLPDRTRTDTQYF.

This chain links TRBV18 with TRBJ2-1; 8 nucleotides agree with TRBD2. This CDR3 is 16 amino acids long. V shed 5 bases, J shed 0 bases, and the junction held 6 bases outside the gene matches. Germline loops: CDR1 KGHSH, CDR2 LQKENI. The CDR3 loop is CASSTRTSFSYNEQFF. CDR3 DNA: TGTGCCAGCTCAACGAGGACTAGCTTCTCCTACAATGAGCAGTTCTTC.

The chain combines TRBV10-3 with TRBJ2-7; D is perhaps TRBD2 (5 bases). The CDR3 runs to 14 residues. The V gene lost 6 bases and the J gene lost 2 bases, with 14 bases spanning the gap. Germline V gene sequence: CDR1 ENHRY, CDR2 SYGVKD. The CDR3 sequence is CAIRGSGGPYEQYF. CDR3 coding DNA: TGTGCCATCAGGGGGAGCGGTGGACCCTACGAGCAGTACTTC.

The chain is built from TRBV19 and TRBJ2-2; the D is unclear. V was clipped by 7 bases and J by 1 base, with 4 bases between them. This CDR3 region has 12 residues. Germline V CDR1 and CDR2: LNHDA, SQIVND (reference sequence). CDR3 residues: CASTRNTGELFF. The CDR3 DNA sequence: TGTGCCAGTACGCGGAACACCGGGGAGCTGTTTTTT.

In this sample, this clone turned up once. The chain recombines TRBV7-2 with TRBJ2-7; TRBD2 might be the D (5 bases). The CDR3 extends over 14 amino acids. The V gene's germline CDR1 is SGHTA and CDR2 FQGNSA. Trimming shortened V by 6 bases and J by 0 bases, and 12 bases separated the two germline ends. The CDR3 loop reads CASSMTGSSYEQYF. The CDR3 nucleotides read TGTGCCAGCAGTATGACGGGATCCTCCTACGAGCAGTACTTC. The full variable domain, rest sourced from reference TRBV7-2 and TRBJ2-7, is GAGVSQSPSNKVTEKGKDVELRCDPISGHTALYWYRQSLGQGLEFLIYFQGNSAPDKSGLPSDRFSAERTGGSVSTLTIQRTQQEDSAVYLCASSMTGSSYEQYFGPGTRLTVT.

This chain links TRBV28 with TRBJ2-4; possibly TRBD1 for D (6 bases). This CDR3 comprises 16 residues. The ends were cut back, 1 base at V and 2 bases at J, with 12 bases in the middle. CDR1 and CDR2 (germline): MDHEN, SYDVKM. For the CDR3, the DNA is TGTGCCAGCAGTTTATCGGGACACATATCCAAAAACATTCAGTACTTC. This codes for CASSLSGHISKNIQYF. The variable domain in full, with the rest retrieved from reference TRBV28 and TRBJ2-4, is DVKVTQSSRYLVKRTGEKVFLECVQDMDHENMFWYRQDPGLGLRLIYFSYDVKMKEKGDIPEGYSVSREKKERFSLILESASTNQTSMYLCASSLSGHISKNIQYFGAGTRLSVL.

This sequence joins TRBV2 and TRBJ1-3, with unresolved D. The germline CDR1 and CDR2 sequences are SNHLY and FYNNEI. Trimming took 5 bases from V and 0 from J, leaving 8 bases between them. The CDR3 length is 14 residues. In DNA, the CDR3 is TGTGCCAGCAGTTACCTCAGCTCTGGAAACACCATATATTTT. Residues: CASSYLSSGNTIYF.

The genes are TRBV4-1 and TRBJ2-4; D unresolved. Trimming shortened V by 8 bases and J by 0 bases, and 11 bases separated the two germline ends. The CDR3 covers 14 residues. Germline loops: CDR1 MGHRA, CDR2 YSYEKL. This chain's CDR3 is CASLGYKAKNIQYF. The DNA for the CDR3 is TGCGCCAGCTTGGGTTATAAAGCCAAAAACATTCAGTACTTC.